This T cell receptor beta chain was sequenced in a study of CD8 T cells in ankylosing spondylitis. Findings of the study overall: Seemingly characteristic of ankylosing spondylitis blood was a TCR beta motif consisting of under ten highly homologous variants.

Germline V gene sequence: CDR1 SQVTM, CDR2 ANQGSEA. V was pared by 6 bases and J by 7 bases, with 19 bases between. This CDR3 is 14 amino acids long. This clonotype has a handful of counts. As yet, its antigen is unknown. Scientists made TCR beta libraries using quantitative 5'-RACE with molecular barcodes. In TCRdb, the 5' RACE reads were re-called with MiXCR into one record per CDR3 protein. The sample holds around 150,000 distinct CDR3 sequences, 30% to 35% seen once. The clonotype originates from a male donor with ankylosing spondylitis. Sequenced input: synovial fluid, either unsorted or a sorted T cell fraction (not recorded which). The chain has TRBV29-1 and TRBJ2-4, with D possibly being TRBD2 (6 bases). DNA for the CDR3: TGCAGCGTCGCCGCGGGACCCCTGGAGAACATTCAGTACTTC. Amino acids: CSVAAGPLENIQYF.